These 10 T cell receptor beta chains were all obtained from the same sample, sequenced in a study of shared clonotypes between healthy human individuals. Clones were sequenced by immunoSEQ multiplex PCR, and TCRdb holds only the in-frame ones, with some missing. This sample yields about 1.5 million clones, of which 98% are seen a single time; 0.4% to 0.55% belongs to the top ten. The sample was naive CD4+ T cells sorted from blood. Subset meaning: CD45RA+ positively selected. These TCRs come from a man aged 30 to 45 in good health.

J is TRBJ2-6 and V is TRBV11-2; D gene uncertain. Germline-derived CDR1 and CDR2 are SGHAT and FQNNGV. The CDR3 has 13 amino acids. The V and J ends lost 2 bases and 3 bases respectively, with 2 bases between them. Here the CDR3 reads CASSLLGANVLTF. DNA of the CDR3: TGTGCCAGCAGCTTACTTGGGGCCAACGTCCTGACTTTC.

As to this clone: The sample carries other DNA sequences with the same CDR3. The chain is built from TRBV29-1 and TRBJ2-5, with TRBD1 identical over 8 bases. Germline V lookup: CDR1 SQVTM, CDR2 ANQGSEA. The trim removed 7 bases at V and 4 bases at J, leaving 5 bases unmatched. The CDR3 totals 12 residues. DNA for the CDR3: TGCAGCGCCCGGACAGGGCGAGAGACCCAGTACTTC. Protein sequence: CSARTGRETQYF.

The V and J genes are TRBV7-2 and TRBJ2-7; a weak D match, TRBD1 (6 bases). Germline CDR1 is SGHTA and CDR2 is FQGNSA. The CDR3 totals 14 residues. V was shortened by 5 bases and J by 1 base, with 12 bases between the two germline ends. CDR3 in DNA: TGTGCCAGCAGCCCCGGACAGTTATCCTACGAGCAGTACTTC. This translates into CASSPGQLSYEQYF. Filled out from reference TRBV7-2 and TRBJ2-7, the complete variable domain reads GAGVSQSPSNKVTEKGKDVELRCDPISGHTALYWYRQSLGQGLEFLIYFQGNSAPDKSGLPSDRFSAERTGGSVSTLTIQRTQQEDSAVYLCASSPGQLSYEQYFGPGTRLTVT.

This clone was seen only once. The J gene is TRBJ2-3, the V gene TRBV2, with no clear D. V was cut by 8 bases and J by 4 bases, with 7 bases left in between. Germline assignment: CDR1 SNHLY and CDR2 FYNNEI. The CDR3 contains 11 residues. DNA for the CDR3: TGTGCCAGCGGCCCCCCAGATACGCAGTATTTT. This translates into CASGPPDTQYF. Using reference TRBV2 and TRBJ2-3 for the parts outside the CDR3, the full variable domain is EPEVTQTPSHQVTQMGQEVILRCVPISNHLYFYWYRQILGQKVEFLVSFYNNEISEKSEIFDDQFSVERPDGSNFTLKIRSTKLEDSAMYFCASGPPDTQYFGPGTRLTVL.

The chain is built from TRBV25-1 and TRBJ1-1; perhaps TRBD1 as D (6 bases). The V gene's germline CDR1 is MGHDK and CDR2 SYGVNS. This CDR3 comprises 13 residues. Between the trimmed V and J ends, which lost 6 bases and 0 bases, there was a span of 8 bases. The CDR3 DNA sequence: TGTGCCAGCAGGACAGGTATGAACACTGAAGCTTTCTTT. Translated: CASRTGMNTEAFF.

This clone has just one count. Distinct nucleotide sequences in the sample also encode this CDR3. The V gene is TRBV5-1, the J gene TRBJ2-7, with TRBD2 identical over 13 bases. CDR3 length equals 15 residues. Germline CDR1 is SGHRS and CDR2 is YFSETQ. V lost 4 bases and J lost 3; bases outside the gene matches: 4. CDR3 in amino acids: CASSLGLAGVYEQYF. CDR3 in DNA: TGCGCCAGCAGCCTCGGACTAGCGGGAGTCTACGAGCAGTACTTC.

The CDR3 loop reads CASSRDRSSGNTIYF. The CDR3 nucleotides are TGTGCCAGCAGCAGGGACAGGAGCTCTGGAAACACCATATATTTT. The rearrangement joins TRBV5-4 to TRBJ1-3; 8 bases align to TRBD1. CDR1 is SGHNT and CDR2 is YYREEE in the germline V gene (reference sequence). V shed 4 bases, J shed 0 bases, and the junction held 3 bases outside the gene matches. The CDR3 totals 15 residues.

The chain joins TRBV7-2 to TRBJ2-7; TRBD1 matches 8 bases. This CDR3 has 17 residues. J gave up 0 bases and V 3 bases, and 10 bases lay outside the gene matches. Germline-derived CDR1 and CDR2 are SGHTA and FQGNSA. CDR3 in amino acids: CASSLQGARPSSYEQYF. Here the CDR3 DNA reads TGTGCCAGCAGCTTGCAGGGGGCGCGGCCGAGCTCCTACGAGCAGTACTTC.

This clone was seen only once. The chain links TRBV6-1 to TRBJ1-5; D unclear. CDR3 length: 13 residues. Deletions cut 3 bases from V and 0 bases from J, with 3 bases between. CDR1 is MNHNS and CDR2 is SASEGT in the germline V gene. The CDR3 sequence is CASSETSNQPQHF. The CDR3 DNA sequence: TGTGCCAGCAGTGAGACTAGCAATCAGCCCCAGCATTTT.

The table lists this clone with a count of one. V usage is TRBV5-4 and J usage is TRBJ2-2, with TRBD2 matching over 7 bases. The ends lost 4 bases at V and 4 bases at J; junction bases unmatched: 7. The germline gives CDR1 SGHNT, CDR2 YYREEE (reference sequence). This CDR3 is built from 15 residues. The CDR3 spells CASSLRLASTGELFF. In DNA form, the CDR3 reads TGTGCCAGCAGCCTTAGACTAGCAAGCACCGGGGAGCTGTTTTTT.